Listed below are T cell receptor beta chains from one sample, sequenced in a study of cytomegalovirus exposure and HLA in healthy donors. Assay: immunoSEQ multiplex PCR; the TCRdb copy retains only in-frame clones and omits some. The sample carries approximately 210,000 clones, 80% to 85% recorded once. Sequences were obtained from PBMCs. The receptors originated from a woman between 40 and 55 years old in good health and CMV-seronegative. Each CDR3 is given with its conserved first and last residue. A D gene is named only where the DNA matches it firmly. Clone sizes are given selectively: once, few, many, or a class where the clone is expanded.

clone size	V gene	D gene	J gene	CDR3 DNA	CDR3 protein
-	TRBV11-2	-	TRBJ2-2	TGTGCCAGCAGCTACAGGGTCGACGGGGAGCTGTTTTTT	CASSYRVDGELFF
-	TRBV5-1	-	TRBJ1-1	TGCGCCAGCAGCTTGAGCGGCTTGCCGAACACTGAAGCTTTCTTT	CASSLSGLPNTEAFF
-	TRBV9	-	TRBJ2-1	TGTGCCAGCAGCGTAGGCCAGGGGAGCTCCTACAATGAGCAGTTCTTC	CASSVGQGSSYNEQFF
once	TRBV27	-	TRBJ2-7	TGTGCCAGCAGTTTAAGTAGGGGTCGTCAGAAGCCCTACGAGCAGTACTTC	CASSLSRGRQKPYEQYF
-	TRBV6-1	-	TRBJ1-2	TGTGCCAGCAGTGAGATGCCCGGGATCGGGATTTGGGGCTACACCTTC	CASSEMPGIGIWGYTF
-	TRBV4-1	TRBD2	TRBJ2-1	TGCGCCAGCAGCCACAGCGGGGACAATGAGCAGTTCTTC	CASSHSGDNEQFF
-	TRBV19	-	TRBJ1-5	TGTGCCAGTAGTATAGGGGGCAGAGATCAGCCCCAGCATTTT	CASSIGGRDQPQHF
-	TRBV5-8	-	TRBJ1-2	TGTGCCAGCAGCCGGCTCAGGGTTGGCTACACCTTC	CASSRLRVGYTF
-	TRBV19	-	TRBJ2-2	TGTGCCAGTAGTATCTCAGGGGCCACCGGGGAGCTGTTTTTT	CASSISGATGELFF
once	TRBV18	-	TRBJ1-2	TGTGCCAGCTCACCCAGCCCAGGCTATGGCTACACCTTC	CASSPSPGYGYTF